This T cell receptor beta chain was observed in a study of shared clonotypes between healthy human individuals. General study findings and limits: Sharing of clonotypes among donors was expected to vary with sequencing depth. The sharing of about 5% of naive CD4 clonotypes was seen across a handful of donors. Shared clonotypes across all four donors exceeded non-shared ones in generation probability.

Original handling: Junction-only immunoSEQ sequences carried no quality scores, so filtering differed. Generated by immunoSEQ multiplex PCR, the TCRdb table keeps only in-frame clones and is missing some. V and J calls and clone size are those listed in that table; D and trimming were worked out from the DNA. The table lists fewer than 3 million clones, roughly 92% of them singletons. About this clone: What it binds is not known.

V gave up 6 bases and J gave up 2 bases, with 19 bases separating them. The CDR3 is 16 amino acids. Germline lookup yields CDR1 MDHEN and CDR2 SYDVKM. V usage is TRBV28 and J usage is TRBJ1-2, with TRBD1 as a possible D gene (6 bases). Sequences were obtained from naive CD4+ T cells from PBMCs. Subset specified: CD45RA+ positively selected. The sequence came from a man between 18 and 35 years old in good health. Some clones in this sample may be carry-over from other donors' samples. The CDR3 sequence: CASSSSTRGYNYGYTF. The CDR3, as DNA: TGTGCCAGCAGCTCCAGTACCAGGGGCTACAACTATGGCTACACCTTC.